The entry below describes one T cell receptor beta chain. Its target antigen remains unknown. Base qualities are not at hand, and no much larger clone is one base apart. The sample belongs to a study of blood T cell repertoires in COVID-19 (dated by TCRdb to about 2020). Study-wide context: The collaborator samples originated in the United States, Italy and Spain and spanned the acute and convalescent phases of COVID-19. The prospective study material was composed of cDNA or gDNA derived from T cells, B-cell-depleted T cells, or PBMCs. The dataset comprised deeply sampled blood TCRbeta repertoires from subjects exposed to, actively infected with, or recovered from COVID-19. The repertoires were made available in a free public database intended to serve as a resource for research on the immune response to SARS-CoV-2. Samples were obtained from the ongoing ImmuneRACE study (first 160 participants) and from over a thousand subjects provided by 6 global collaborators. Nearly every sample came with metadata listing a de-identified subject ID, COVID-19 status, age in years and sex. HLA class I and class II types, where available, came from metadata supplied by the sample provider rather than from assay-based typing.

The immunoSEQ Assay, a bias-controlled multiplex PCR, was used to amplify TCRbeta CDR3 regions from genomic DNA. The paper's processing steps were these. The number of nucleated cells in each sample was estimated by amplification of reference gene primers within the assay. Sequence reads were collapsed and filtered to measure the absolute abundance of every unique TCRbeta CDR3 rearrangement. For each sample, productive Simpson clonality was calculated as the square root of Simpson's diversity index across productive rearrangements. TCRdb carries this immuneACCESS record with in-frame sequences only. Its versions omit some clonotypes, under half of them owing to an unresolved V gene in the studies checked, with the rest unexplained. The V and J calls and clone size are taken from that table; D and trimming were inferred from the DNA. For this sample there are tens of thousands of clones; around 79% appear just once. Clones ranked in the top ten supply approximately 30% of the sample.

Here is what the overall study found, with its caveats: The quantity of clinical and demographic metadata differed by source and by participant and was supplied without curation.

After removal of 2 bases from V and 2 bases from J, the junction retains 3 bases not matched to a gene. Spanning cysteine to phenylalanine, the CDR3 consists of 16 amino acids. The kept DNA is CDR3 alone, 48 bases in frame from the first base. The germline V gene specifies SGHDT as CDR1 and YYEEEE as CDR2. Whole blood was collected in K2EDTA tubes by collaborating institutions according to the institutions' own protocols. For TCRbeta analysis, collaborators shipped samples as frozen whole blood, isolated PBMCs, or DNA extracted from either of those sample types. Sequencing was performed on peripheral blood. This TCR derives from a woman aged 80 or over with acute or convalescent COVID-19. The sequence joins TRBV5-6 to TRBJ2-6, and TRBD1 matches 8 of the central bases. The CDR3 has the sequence CASSLTRGPGANVLTF. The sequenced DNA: TGTGCCAGCAGCTTAACCAGGGGGCCTGGGGCCAACGTCCTGACTTTC.